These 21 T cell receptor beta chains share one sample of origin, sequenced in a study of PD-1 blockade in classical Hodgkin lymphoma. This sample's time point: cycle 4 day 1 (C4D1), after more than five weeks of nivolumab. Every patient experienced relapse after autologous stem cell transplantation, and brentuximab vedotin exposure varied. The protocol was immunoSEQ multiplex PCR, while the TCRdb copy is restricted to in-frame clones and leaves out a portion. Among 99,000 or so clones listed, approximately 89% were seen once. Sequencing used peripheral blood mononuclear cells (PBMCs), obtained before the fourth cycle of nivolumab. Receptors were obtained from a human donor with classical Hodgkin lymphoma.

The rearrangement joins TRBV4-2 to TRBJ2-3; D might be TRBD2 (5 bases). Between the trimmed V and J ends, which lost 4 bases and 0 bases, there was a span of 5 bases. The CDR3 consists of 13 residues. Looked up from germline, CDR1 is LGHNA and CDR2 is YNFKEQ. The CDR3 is CASSRLSTDTQYF. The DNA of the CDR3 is TGTGCCAGCAGCCGACTAAGCACAGATACGCAGTATTTT.

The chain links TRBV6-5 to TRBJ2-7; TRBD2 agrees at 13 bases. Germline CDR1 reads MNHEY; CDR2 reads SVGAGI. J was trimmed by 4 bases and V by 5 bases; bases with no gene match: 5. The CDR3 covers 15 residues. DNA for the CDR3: TGTGCCAGCAGTGTACTAGCGGGAGGGCCTTACGAGCAGTACTTC. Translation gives CASSVLAGGPYEQYF.

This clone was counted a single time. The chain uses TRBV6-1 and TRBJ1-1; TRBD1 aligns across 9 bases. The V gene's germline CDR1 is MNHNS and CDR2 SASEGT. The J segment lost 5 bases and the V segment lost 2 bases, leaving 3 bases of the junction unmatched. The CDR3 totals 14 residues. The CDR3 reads CASSEYGTGTEAFF. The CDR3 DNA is TGTGCCAGCAGTGAATACGGGACAGGGACTGAAGCTTTCTTT.

The CDR3, as DNA: TGTGCCTGGAGGGCCCCGGGACAAAGAAATGAAAAACTGTTTTTT. It encodes CAWRAPGQRNEKLFF. This chain links TRBV30 with TRBJ1-4; D possibly corresponds to TRBD1 (6 bases). Trimming took off 3 bases at V and 5 bases at J, with 16 bases between the two ends. This CDR3 has 15 residues. The germline V gene has CDR1 GTSNPN and CDR2 SVGIG (reference sequence).

The CDR3 protein is CASTRDLIGVADTQYF. For the CDR3, the DNA is TGTGCCAGCACTCGGGACCTCATTGGGGTGGCAGATACGCAGTATTTT. The chain carries TRBV7-9 and TRBJ2-3; D may correspond to TRBD1 or TRBD2 (5 bases each). The CDR3 extends over 16 amino acids. The V end lost 7 bases, the J end lost 4 bases, and 21 bases lay between the germline ends. Per the germline V gene, CDR1 is SEHNR and CDR2 is FQNEAQ (reference sequence).

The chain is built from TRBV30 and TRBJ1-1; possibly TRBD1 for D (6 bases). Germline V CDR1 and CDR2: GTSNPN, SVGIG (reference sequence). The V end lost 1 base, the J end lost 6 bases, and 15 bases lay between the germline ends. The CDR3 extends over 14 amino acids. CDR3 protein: CAWSAGDRTPEAFF. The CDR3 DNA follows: TGTGCCTGGAGTGCAGGGGACCGAACCCCTGAAGCTTTCTTT.

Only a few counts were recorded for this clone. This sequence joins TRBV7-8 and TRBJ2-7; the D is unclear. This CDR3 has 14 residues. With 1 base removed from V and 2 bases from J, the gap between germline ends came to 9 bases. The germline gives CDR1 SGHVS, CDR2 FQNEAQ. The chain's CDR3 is CASSLEEIAYEQYF. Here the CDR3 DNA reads TGTGCCAGCAGCTTAGAGGAAATCGCCTACGAGCAGTACTTC.

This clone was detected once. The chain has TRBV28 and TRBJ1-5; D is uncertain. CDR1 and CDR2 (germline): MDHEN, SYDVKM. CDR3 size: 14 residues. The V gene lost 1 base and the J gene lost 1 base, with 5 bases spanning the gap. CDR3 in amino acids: CASSLFGSNQPQHF. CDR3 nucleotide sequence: TGTGCCAGCAGTTTATTCGGAAGCAATCAGCCCCAGCATTTT. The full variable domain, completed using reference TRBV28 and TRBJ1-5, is DVKVTQSSRYLVKRTGEKVFLECVQDMDHENMFWYRQDPGLGLRLIYFSYDVKMKEKGDIPEGYSVSREKKERFSLILESASTNQTSMYLCASSLFGSNQPQHFGDGTRLSIL.

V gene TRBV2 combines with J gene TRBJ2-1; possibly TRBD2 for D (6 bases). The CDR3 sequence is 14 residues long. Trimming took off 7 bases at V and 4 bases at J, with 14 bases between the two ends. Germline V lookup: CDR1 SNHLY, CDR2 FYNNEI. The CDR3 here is CASNRDWAYNEQFF. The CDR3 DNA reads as TGTGCCAGCAACCGGGACTGGGCATACAATGAGCAGTTCTTC.

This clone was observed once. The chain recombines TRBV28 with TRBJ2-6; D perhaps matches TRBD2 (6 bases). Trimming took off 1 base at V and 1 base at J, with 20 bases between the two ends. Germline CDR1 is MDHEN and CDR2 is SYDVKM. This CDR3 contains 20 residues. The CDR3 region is CASSLFWRDALMSGANVLTF. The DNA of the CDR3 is TGTGCCAGCAGTTTATTCTGGAGGGACGCTCTCATGTCTGGGGCCAACGTCCTGACTTTC.

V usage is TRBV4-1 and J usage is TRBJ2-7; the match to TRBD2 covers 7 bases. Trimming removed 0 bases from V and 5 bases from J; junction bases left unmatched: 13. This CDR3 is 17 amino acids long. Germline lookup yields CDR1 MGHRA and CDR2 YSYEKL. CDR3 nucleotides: TGCGCCAGCAGCCAAGAACCCCTTGCAGGGAGGGGACACGAGCAGTACTTC. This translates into CASSQEPLAGRGHEQYF.

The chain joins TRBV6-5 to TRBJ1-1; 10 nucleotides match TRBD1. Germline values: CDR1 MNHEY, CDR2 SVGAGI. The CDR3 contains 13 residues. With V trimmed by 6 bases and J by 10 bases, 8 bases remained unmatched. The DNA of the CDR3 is TGTGCCAGCAGACGGACAGGGGGACGGCTAGCTTTCTTT. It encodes CASRRTGGRLAFF.

CDR3 DNA: TGTGCCAGCAGCGTGGACGGAATATTAACCTACGAGCAGTACTTC. Protein product: CASSVDGILTYEQYF. This chain joins TRBV9 and TRBJ2-7; D not resolved. The length of the CDR3 is 15 residues. Trimming stripped 2 bases from V and 2 bases from J, with 14 bases between. Germline V CDR1 and CDR2: SGDLS, YYNGEE.

CDR3 DNA sequence: TGTGCCAGCTCATCGACAGGGAGCAATCAGCCCCAGCATTTT. Translation gives CASSSTGSNQPQHF. J is TRBJ1-5 and V is TRBV18; 7 nucleotides agree with TRBD1. The CDR3 is 14 residues long. Trimming at V came to 5 bases and at J to 1 base, leaving 2 bases not matched to a gene. Germline V gives CDR1 KGHSH, CDR2 LQKENI. Complete variable domain (other parts from reference TRBV18 and TRBJ1-5): NAGVMQNPRHLVRRRGQEARLRCSPMKGHSHVYWYRQLPEEGLKFMVYLQKENIIDESGMPKERFSAEFPKEGPSILRIQQVVRGDSAAYFCASSSTGSNQPQHFGDGTRLSIL.

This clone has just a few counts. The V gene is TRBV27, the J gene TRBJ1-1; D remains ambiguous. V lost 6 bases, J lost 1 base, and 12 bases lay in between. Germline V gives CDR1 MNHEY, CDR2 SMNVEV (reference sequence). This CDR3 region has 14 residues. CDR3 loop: CASSPVERNTEAFF. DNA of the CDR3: TGTGCCAGCAGCCCAGTGGAAAGGAACACTGAAGCTTTCTTT.

The CDR3 DNA is TGTGCCAGCAGCTTAGGAGCTAGCTCGACCTACGAGCAGTACTTC. Translating it yields CASSLGASSTYEQYF. The chain recombines TRBV7-9 with TRBJ2-7, with D possibly TRBD2 on 5 matching bases. Germline CDR1 SEHNR, CDR2 FQNEAQ (reference sequence). The CDR3 covers 15 residues. V was trimmed by 1 base and J by 2 bases, leaving 12 bases between them.

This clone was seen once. CDR3 bases: TGCAGCGTTATAGCATGGGCGTTGGATGAGCAGTTCTTC. This encodes CSVIAWALDEQFF. V usage is TRBV29-1 and J usage is TRBJ2-1; D gene ambiguous. Trimming left V 5 bases short and J 8 bases short, with 16 bases between. CDR3 length: 13 amino acids. Germline assignment: CDR1 SQVTM and CDR2 ANQGSEA.

The DNA of the CDR3 is TGTGCCAGCGGGGGGCGTCAGCCCCAGCATTTT. As protein: CASGGRQPQHF. V is TRBV6-5 and J is TRBJ1-5; perhaps TRBD1 as D (6 bases). V was clipped by 8 bases and J by 6 bases, with 8 bases between them. The CDR3 runs 11 residues. The germline V gene encodes CDR1 MNHEY and CDR2 SVGAGI.

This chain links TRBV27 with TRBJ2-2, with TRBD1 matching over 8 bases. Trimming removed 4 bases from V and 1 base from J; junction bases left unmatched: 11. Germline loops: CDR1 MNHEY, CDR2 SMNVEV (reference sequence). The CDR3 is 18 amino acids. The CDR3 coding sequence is TGTGCCAGCAGTTCTGACTTCATCGGGACAGGGAACACCGGGGAGCTGTTTTTT. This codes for CASSSDFIGTGNTGELFF.

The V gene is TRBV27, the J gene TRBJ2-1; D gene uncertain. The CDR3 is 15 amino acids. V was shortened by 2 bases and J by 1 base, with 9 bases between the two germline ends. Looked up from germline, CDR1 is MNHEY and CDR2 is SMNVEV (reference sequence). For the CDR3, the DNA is TGTGCCAGCAGTTTAGTGGCGGCATCCTACAATGAGCAGTTCTTC. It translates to CASSLVAASYNEQFF.

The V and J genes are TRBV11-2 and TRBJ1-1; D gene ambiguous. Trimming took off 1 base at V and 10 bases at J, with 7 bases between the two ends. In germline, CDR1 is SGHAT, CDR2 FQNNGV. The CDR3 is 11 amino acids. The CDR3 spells CASSLGTGAFF. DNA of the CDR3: TGTGCCAGCAGCTTAGGCACGGGAGCTTTCTTT.